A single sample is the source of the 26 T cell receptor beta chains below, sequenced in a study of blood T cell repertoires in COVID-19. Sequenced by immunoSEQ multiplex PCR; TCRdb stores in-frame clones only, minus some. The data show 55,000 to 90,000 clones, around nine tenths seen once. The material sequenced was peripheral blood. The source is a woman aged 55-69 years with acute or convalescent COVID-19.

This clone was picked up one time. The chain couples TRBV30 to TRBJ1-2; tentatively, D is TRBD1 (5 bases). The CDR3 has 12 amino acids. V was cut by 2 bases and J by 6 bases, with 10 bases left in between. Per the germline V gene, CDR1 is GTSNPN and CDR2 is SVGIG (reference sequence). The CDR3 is CAWSPTGHGYTF. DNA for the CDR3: TGTGCCTGGAGTCCCACAGGCCATGGCTACACCTTC.

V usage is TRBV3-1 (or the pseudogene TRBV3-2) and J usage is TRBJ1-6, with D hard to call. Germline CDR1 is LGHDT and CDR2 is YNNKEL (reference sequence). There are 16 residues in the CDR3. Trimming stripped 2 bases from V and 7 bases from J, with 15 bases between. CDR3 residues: CASSQRWRRENSPLHF. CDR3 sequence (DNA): TGTGCCAGCAGCCAAAGGTGGCGGCGGGAAAATTCACCCCTCCACTTT.

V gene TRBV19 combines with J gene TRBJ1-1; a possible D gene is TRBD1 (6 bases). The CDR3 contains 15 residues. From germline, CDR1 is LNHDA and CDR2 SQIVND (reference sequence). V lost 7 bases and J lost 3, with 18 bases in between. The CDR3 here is CASNSGQGRDTEAFF. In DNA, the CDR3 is TGTGCCAGTAATTCGGGGCAGGGGCGGGACACTGAAGCTTTCTTT.

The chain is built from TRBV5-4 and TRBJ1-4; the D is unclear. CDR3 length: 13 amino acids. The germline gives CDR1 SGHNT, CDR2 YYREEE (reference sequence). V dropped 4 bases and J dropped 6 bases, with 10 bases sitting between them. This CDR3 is CASSLYGDEKLFF. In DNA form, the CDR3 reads TGTGCCAGCAGCCTTTACGGGGATGAAAAACTGTTTTTT. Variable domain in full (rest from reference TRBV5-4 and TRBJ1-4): ETGVTQSPTHLIKTRGQQVTLRCSSQSGHNTVSWYQQALGQGPQFIFQYYREEENGRGNFPPRFSGLQFPNYSSELNVNALELDDSALYLCASSLYGDEKLFFGSGTQLSVL.

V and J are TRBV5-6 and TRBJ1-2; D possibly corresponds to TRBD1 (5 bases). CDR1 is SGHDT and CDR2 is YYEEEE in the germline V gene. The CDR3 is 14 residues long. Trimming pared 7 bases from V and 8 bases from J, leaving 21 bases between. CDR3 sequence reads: CASLLRYRSGGYTF. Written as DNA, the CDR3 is TGTGCCAGCCTTTTACGCTACAGGTCCGGAGGCTACACCTTC. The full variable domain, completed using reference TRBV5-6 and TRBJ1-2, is DAGVTQSPTHLIKTRGQQVTLRCSPKSGHDTVSWYQQALGQGPQFIFQYYEEEERQRGNFPDRFSGHQFPNYSSELNVNALLLGDSALYLCASLLRYRSGGYTFGSGTRLTVV.

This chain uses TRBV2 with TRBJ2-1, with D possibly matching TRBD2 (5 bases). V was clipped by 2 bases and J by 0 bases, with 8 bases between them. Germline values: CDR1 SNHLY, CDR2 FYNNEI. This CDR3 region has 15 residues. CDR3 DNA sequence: TGTGCCAGCAGTGAAAGAACTAGCTCCTACAATGAGCAGTTCTTC. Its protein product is CASSERTSSYNEQFF.

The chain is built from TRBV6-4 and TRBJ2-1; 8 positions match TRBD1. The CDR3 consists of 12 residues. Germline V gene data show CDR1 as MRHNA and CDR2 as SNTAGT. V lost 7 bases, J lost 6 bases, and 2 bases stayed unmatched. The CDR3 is CASKGTGNEQFF. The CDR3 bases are TGTGCCAGCAAAGGGACAGGCAATGAGCAGTTCTTC.

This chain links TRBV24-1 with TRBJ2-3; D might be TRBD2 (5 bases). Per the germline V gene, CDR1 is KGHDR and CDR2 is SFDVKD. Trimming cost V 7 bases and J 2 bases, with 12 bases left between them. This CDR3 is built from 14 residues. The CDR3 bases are TGTGCCACCAGCGCCCCCGGGGACACAGATACGCAGTATTTT. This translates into CATSAPGDTDTQYF.

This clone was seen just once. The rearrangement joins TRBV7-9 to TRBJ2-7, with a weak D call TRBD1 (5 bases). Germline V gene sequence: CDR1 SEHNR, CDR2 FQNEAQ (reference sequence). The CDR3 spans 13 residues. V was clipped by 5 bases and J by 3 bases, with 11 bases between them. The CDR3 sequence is CASSPDRSYEQYF. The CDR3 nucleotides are TGTGCCAGCAGCCCCGACAGAAGCTACGAGCAGTACTTC.

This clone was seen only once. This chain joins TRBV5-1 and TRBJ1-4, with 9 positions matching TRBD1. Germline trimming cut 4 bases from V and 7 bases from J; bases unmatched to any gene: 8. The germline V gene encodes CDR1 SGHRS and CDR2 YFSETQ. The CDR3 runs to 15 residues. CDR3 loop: CASSGGTGRGEKLFF. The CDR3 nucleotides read TGCGCCAGCAGCGGGGGGACAGGGCGGGGTGAAAAACTGTTTTTT.

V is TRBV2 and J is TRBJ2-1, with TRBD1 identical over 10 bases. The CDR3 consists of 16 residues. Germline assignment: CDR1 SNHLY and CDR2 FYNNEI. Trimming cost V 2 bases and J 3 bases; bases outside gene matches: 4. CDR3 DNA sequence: TGTGCCAGCAGTGAATGGGGACAGGGGATCTACAATGAGCAGTTCTTC. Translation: CASSEWGQGIYNEQFF.

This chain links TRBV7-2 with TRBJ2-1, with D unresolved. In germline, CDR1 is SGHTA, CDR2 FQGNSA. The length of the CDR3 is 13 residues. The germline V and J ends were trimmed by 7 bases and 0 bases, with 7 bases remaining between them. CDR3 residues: CASKISSYNEQFF. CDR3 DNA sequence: TGTGCCAGCAAGATCAGCTCCTACAATGAGCAGTTCTTC.

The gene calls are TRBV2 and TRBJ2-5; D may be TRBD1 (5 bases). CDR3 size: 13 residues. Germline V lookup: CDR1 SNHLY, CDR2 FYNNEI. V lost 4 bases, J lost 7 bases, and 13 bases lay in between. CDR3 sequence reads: CASSVAGRMTQYF. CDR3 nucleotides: TGTGCCAGCAGTGTCGCAGGGCGGATGACCCAGTACTTC.

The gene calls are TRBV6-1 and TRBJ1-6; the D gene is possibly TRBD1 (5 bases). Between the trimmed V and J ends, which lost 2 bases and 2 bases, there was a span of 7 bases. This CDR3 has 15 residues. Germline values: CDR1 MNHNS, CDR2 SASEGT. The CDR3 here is CASSEMTAYNSPLHF. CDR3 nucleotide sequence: TGTGCCAGCAGTGAAATGACAGCCTATAATTCACCCCTCCACTTT.

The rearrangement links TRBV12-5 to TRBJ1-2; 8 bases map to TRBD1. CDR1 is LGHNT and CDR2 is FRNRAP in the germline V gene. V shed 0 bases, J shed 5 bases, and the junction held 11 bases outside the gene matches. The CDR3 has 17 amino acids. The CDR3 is CASGLVSGRTGSYGYTF. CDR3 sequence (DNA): TGTGCTAGTGGTTTGGTGAGCGGCCGGACAGGGTCTTATGGCTACACCTTC.

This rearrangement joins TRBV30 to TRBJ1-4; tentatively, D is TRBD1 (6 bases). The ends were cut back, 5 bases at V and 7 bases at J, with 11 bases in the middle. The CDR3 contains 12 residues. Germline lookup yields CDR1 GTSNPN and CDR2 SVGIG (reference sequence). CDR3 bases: TGTGCCTGGTCCCCAGGGGCTGAAAAACTGTTTTTT. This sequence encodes CAWSPGAEKLFF.

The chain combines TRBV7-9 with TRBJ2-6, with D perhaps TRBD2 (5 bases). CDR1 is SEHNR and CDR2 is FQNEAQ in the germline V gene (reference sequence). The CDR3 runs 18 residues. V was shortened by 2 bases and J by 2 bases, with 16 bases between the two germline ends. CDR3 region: CASSLTVTNYAGANVLTF. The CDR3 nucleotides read TGTGCCAGCAGCTTAACTGTGACTAATTACGCTGGGGCCAACGTCCTGACTTTC.

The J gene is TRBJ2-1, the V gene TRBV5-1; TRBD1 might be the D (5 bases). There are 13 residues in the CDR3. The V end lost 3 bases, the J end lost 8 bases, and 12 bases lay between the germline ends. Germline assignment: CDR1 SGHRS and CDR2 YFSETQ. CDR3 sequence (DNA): TGCGCCAGCAGCTCCCTAGTAGGGGATGAGCAGTTCTTC. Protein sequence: CASSSLVGDEQFF.

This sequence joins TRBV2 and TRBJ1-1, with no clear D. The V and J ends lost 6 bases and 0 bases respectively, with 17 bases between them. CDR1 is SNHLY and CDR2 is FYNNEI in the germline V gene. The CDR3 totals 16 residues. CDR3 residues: CASRARQIGLNTEAFF. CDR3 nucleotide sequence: TGTGCCAGCAGAGCCCGACAAATCGGCCTGAACACTGAAGCTTTCTTT.

The CDR3: CASTLTGGRETQYF. The CDR3 DNA reads TGTGCCAGCACCTTGACAGGGGGACGAGAGACCCAGTACTTC. This sequence joins TRBV7-2 and TRBJ2-5; 9 bases agree with TRBD1. The CDR3 consists of 14 residues. J was trimmed by 4 bases and V by 7 bases; bases with no gene match: 7. Germline V gene lookup returns CDR1 SGHTA and CDR2 FQGNSA.

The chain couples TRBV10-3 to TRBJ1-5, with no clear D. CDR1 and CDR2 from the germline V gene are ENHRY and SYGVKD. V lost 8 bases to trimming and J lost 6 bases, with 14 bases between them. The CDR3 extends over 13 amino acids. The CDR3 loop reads CAILGSKGQPQHF. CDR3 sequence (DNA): TGTGCCATCCTTGGGAGTAAGGGTCAGCCCCAGCATTTT.

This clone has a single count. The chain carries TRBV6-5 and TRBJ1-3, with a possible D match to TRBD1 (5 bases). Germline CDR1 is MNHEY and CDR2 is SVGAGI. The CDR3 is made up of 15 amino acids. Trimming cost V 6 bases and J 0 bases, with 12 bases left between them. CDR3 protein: CASRLDSHSGNTIYF. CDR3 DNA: TGTGCCAGCAGATTAGACAGCCACTCTGGAAACACCATATATTTT.

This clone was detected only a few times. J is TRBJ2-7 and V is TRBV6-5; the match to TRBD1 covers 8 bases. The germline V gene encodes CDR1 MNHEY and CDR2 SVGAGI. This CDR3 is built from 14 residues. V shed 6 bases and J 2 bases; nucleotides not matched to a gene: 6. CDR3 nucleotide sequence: TGTGCCAGCAGGTGGACAGGGAAGACCTACGAGCAGTACTTC. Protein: CASRWTGKTYEQYF.

CDR3 nucleotide sequence: TGTGCCAGCAGCCAAGCTGTAGCGGGGAGCAATGAGCAGTTCTTC. This sequence encodes CASSQAVAGSNEQFF. This rearrangement joins TRBV14 to TRBJ2-1; 8 bases fit TRBD2. The CDR3 loop spans 15 amino acids. Trimming at V came to 1 base and at J to 6 bases, leaving 5 bases not matched to a gene. Germline V lookup: CDR1 SGHDN, CDR2 FVKESK.

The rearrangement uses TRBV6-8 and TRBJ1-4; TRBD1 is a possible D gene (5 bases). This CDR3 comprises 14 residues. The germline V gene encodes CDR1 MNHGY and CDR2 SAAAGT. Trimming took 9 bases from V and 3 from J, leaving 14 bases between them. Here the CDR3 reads CARGRGTANEKLFF. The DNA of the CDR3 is TGTGCCAGGGGGCGGGGGACCGCTAATGAAAAACTGTTTTTT.

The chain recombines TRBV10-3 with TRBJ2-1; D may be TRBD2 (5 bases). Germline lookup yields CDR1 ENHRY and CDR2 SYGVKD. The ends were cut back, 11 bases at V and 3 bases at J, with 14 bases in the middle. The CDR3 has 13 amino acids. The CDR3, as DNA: TGTGCCTCCGCGTCGGGAAACTACAATGAGCAGTTCTTC. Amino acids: CASASGNYNEQFF.